What follows describes a single T cell receptor (beta chain). The sample holds many counts of this clonotype. No antigen is known for it. No quality values exist for individual bases; no much larger clone is one base distant. The donors were 40 or so Caucasian individuals from Russia, aged roughly 6 to 90 years, who were systemically healthy. Approximately 9 milliliters of peripheral blood were collected from each donor into EDTA-treated Vacutainer tubes. PBMCs were isolated by Ficoll-Paque density-gradient centrifugation, with at least 6 million obtained per sample. Total RNA was extracted from PBMCs with Trizol reagent, with at least 5 micrograms obtained per sample. Naive CD45RAhigh/CD27high T cell percentages were measured by flow cytometry on a PBMC aliquot from every donor. Libraries were constructed by 5' RACE. The reads were generated on an Illumina HiSeq 2500. The second PCR ran for about 6 to 12 cycles and used a J-beta primer mix along with a sample-barcoded 5' primer. Each TCR beta cDNA molecule received a unique molecular identifier from a template-switch 5' adaptor carrying 12 random nucleotides. At least 2.5 million CDR3-containing paired-end reads were obtained from each sample. First-strand cDNA was synthesized from all RNA with the Mint cDNA synthesis kit, primed by a TRBC-specific oligonucleotide. All cDNA was treated with uracil-DNA glycosylase and then went through a first 18-cycle PCR with the universal primers M1SS and BC2_uni_R. In the original analysis: For normalization, 1 million high-quality reads were randomly selected from each sample, with every read carrying a distinct molecular identifier. Reads sharing molecular identifiers were discarded rather than binned into consensus sequences. MiTCR, with a Q25 quality threshold and the strictest error-elimination algorithm, was used for CDR3 identification, clonotype clustering and error correction. A nonparametric unseen species model with Euler transformation was used to estimate lower-bound total TCR beta diversity. The public reads were run again by TCRdb, first through fastp at Q25 and then through MiXCR, and only productive beta chains were kept. Records with the same CDR3 protein are collapsed into one entry carrying the most frequent genes and DNA. These V and J calls are TCRdb output, not the study's own analysis. This sample has about 400,000 distinct CDR3 sequences in its table, and approximately 52% of those were observed once. The ten largest make up 45% to 65% of the sample.

These data come from a study of blood T cells in healthy people across ages (dated by TCRdb to 2015 to 2017). Regarding the study in general: In model experiments, roughly one uniquely barcoded TCR beta cDNA molecule per two T cells was captured by template switching. Four age groups were formed from the donors: young (average 16 years), middle-aged (approximately 41), aged (around 68) and long-lived (82). Donors of different ages were randomly distributed across sequencing lanes to avoid experimental bias. Using the same blood draw, the study looked at two additional independent replicas of 1 million unique cDNA reads for two donors, one aged 18 to 30 and the other aged 80 or older. The study measured age-related changes in TCR beta repertoire diversity using deep sequencing normalized with unique cDNA molecular identifiers. Study-wide findings and limitations: Donor CMV infection status was unknown, potentially confounding age-related changes in expanded clonotypes. Conclusive comparison of naive and antigen-experienced compartments was prevented by the profiling of bulk unsorted PBMCs. A strong correlation was found between observed TCR beta diversity and the percentage of naive T cells measured by flow cytometry. Total diversity estimates from one million sequenced T cells were considered lower bounds and underestimates. Compared with the aged group, the long-lived group had more naive CD4+ T cells, fewer expanded clones and increased TCR diversity, a pattern suggesting age selection. As age increased, observed TCR beta diversity per million T cells dropped in a roughly linear way, and a significant reduction was already evident by age about 40.

The specimen was blood. This receptor was taken from a man aged 55 to 70 in good health.

The bases read TGTGCCAGCAGACAGGGTCCAGAGACCCAGTACTTC. Translated, it reads CASRQGPETQYF. The V and J segments used are TRBV12-3 or TRBV12-4 and TRBJ2-5, with TRBD1 perhaps the D gene, on 6 matching bases. The CDR3 has 12 amino acids, counting the end cysteine and phenylalanine. Only the CDR3 region is kept as DNA, spanning 36 bases read in frame from base 1. Cut back by 6 bases and 4 bases, the V and J ends lie 9 bases apart.